The 2 T cell receptor beta chains below all came from one sample that was sequenced in a study of PD-1 blockade in mismatch repair-deficient tumors. The assay was immunoSEQ multiplex PCR, and TCRdb's table has in-frame clones only and misses some. In the table there are roughly 38,000 clones, approximately 83% of which are singletons. The material sequenced was PBMCs, taken less than 40 weeks after starting pembrolizumab. The receptors originated from an adult with mismatch repair-deficient cancer.

The chain couples TRBV2 to TRBJ2-5, with D perhaps TRBD2 (5 bases). CDR3 length: 13 amino acids. Trimming stripped 1 base from V and 9 bases from J, with 12 bases between. Germline V CDR1 and CDR2: SNHLY, FYNNEI. The CDR3 DNA follows: TGTGCCAGCAGTGAAGGACCTAGCTTGGCCCAGTACTTC. Translation: CASSEGPSLAQYF.

The chain combines TRBV9 with TRBJ1-4; TRBD1 is a possible D gene (6 bases). CDR1 SGDLS and CDR2 YYNGEE come from the germline V gene. The CDR3 sequence is 15 residues long. V gave up 5 bases and J gave up 3 bases, with 14 bases separating them. The CDR3 DNA is TGTGCCAGCAGTCCTACAGGGTGGCCTAATGAAAAACTGTTTTTT. Protein product: CASSPTGWPNEKLFF.